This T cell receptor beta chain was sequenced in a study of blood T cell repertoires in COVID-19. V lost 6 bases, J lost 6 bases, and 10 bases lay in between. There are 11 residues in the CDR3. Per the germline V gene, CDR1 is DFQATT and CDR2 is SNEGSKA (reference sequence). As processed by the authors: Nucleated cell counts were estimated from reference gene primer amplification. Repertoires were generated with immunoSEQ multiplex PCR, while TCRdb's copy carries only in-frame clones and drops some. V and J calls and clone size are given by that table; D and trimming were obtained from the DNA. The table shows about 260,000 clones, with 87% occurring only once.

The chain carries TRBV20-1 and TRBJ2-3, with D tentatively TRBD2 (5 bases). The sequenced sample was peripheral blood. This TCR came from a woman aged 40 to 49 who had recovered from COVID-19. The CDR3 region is CSASPGDTQYF. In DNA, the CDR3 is TGCAGTGCCAGCCCGGGGGATACGCAGTATTTT.